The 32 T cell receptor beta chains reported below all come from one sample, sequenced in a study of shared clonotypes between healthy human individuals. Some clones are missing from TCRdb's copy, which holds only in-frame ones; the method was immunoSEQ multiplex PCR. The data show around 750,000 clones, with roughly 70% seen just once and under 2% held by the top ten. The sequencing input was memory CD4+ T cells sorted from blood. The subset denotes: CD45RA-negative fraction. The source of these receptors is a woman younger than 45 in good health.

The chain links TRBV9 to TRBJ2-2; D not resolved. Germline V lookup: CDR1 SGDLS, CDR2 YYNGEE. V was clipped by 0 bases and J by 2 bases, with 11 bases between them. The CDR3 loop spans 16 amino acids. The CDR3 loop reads CASSVAYVVNTGELFF. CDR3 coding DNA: TGTGCCAGCAGCGTAGCTTACGTGGTTAACACCGGGGAGCTGTTTTTT. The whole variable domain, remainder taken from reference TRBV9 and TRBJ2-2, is DSGVTQTPKHLITATGQRVTLRCSPRSGDLSVYWYQQSLDQGLQFLIQYYNGEERAKGNILERFSAQQFPDLHSELNLSSLELGDSALYFCASSVAYVVNTGELFFGEGSRLTVL.

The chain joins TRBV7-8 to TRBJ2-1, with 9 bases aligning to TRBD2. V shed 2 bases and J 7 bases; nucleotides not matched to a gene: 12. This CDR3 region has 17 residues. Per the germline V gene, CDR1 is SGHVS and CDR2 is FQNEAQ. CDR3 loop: CASSLLNGGRGNNEQFF. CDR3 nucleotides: TGTGCCAGCAGCTTATTAAATGGCGGGAGGGGGAATAATGAGCAGTTCTTC.

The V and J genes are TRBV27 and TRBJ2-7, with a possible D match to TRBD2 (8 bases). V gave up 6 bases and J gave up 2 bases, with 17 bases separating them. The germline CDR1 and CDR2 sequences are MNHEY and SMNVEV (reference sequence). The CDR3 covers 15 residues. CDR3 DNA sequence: TGTGCCAGCAGGACGGGAGGGACAGCAGCCTACGAGCAGTACTTC. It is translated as CASRTGGTAAYEQYF.

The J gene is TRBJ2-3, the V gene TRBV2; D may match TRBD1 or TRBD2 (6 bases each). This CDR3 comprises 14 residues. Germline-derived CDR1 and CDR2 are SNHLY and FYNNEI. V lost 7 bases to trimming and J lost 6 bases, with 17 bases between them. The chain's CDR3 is CASTEGGEDDTQYF. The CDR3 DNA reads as TGTGCCAGCACCGAGGGGGGCGAGGACGATACGCAGTATTTT. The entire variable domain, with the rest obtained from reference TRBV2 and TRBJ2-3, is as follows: EPEVTQTPSHQVTQMGQEVILRCVPISNHLYFYWYRQILGQKVEFLVSFYNNEISEKSEIFDDQFSVERPDGSNFTLKIRSTKLEDSAMYFCASTEGGEDDTQYFGPGTRLTVL.

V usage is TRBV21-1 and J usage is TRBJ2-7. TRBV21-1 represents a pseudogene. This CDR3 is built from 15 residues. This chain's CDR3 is CASSIIFQQIYEQYF. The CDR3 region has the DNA TGTGCCAGCAGCATCATCTTCCAGCAGATCTACGAGCAGTACTTC.

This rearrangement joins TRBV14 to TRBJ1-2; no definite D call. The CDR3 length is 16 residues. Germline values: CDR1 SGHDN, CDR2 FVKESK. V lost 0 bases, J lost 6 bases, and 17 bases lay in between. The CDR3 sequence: CASSQDRTDRWNGYTF. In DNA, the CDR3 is TGTGCCAGCAGCCAAGACCGGACCGACCGTTGGAATGGCTACACCTTC.

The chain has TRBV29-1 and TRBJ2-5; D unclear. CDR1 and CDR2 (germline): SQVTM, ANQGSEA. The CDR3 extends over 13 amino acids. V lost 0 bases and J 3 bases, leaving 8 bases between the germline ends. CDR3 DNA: TGCAGCGTTGAAGAACAGCTGAAAGAGACCCAGTACTTC. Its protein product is CSVEEQLKETQYF.

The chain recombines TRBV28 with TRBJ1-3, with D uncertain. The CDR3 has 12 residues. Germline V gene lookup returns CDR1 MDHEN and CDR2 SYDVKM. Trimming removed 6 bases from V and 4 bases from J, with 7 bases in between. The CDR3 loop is CASSAVGNTIYF. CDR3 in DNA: TGTGCCAGCAGCGCGGTAGGAAACACCATATATTTT.

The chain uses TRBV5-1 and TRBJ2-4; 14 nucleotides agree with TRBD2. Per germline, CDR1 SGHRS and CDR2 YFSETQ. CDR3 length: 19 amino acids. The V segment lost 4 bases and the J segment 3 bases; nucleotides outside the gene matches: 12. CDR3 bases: TGCGCCAGCAGCGCGGGACTAGCGGGAGTGGGGTGGTACAAAAACATTCAGTACTTC. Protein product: CASSAGLAGVGWYKNIQYF.

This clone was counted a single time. CDR3 loop: CASSIGQGNHEQYF. As DNA, the CDR3 is TGTGCCAGCAGCATAGGACAGGGGAATCACGAGCAGTACTTC. The V call is TRBV6-1, the J call TRBJ2-7, with TRBD1 matching over 9 bases. The length of the CDR3 is 14 residues. Germline-derived CDR1 and CDR2 are MNHNS and SASEGT. J was trimmed by 5 bases and V by 6 bases; bases with no gene match: 8.

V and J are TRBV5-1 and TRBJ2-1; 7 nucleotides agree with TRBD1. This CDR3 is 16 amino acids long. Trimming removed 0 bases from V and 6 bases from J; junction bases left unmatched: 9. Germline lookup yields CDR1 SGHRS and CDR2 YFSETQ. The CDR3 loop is CASSLGSLGTVNEQFF. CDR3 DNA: TGCGCCAGCAGCTTGGGTAGCCTCGGGACAGTCAATGAGCAGTTCTTC.

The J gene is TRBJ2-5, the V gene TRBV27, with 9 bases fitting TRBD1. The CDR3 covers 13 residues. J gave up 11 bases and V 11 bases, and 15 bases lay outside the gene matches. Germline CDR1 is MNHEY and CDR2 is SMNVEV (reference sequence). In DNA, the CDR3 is TGTGCCTCAAAAGCCGGGACAGGGCAAGAGCAGTACTTC. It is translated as CASKAGTGQEQYF.

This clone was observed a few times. CDR3 in DNA: TGTGCCAGCAGCCAGGACTTAAGGGACACAGATACGCAGTATTTT. Protein sequence: CASSQDLRDTDTQYF. The gene calls are TRBV5-4 and TRBJ2-3; a weak D match, TRBD2 (5 bases). The germline V and J ends were trimmed by 4 bases and 2 bases, with 14 bases remaining between them. CDR3 length: 15 residues. The germline CDR1 and CDR2 sequences are SGHNT and YYREEE (reference sequence). Filled out from reference TRBV5-4 and TRBJ2-3, the complete variable domain reads ETGVTQSPTHLIKTRGQQVTLRCSSQSGHNTVSWYQQALGQGPQFIFQYYREEENGRGNFPPRFSGLQFPNYSSELNVNALELDDSALYLCASSQDLRDTDTQYFGPGTRLTVL.

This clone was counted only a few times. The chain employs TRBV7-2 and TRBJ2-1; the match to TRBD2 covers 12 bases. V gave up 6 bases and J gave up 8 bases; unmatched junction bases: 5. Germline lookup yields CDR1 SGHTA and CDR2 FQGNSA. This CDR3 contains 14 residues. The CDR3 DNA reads TGTGCCAGCAGAGGGACTAGCGGGCCCGATGAGCAGTTCTTC. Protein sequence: CASRGTSGPDEQFF.

The CDR3 here is CASSEDYHVSTDTQYF. The CDR3 DNA reads TGTGCCAGCAGCGAAGACTACCACGTGAGCACAGATACGCAGTATTTT. This rearrangement joins TRBV25-1 to TRBJ2-3, with a weak D call TRBD2 (5 bases). Germline lookup yields CDR1 MGHDK and CDR2 SYGVNS. V was pared by 6 bases and J by 0 bases, with 16 bases between. The CDR3 covers 16 residues.

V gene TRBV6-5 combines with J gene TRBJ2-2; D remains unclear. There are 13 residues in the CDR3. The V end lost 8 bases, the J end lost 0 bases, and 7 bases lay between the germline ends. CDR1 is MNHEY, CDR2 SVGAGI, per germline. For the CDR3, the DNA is TGTGCCAGCGGTTTCGCGAACACCGGGGAGCTGTTTTTT. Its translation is CASGFANTGELFF.

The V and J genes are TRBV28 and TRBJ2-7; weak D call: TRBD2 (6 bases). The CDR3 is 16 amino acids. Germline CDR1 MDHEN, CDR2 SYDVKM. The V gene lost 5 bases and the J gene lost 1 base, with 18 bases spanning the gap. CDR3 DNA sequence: TGTGCCAGCAGTGGGTTCGCGGGAATGGGTTCCTACGAGCAGTACTTC. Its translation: CASSGFAGMGSYEQYF. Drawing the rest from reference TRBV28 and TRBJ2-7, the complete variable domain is DVKVTQSSRYLVKRTGEKVFLECVQDMDHENMFWYRQDPGLGLRLIYFSYDVKMKEKGDIPEGYSVSREKKERFSLILESASTNQTSMYLCASSGFAGMGSYEQYFGPGTRLTVT.

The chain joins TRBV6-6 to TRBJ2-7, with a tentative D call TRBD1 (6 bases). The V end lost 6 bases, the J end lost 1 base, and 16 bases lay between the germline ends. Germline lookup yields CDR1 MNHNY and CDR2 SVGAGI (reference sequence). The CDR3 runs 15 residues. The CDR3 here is CASRERTAESYEQYF. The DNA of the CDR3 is TGTGCCAGCAGAGAAAGGACAGCTGAATCCTACGAGCAGTACTTC.

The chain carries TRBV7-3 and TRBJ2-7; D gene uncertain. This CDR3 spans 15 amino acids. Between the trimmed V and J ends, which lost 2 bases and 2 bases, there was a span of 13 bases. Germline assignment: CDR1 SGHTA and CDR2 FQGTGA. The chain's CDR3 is CASSLGSDPAYEQYF. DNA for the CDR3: TGTGCCAGCAGCTTAGGGTCGGACCCAGCCTACGAGCAGTACTTC.

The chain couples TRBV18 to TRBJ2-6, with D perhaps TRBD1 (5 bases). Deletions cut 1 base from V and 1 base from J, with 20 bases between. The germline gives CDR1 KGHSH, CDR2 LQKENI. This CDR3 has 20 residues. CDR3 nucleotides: TGTGCCAGCTCACCACGGGTGGAAGACAGCTTTCAATCTGGGGCCAACGTCCTGACTTTC. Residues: CASSPRVEDSFQSGANVLTF.

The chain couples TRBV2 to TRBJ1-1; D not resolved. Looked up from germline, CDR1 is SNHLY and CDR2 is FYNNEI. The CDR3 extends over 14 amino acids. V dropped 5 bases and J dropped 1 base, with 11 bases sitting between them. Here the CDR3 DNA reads TGTGCCAGCAGTCCAACGGGGAAGAACACTGAAGCTTTCTTT. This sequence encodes CASSPTGKNTEAFF.

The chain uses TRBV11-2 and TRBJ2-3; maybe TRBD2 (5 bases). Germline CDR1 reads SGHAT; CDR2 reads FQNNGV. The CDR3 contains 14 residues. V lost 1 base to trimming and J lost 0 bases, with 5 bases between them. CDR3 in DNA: TGTGCCAGCAGCTTAGGCGGGAGCACAGATACGCAGTATTTT. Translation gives CASSLGGSTDTQYF.

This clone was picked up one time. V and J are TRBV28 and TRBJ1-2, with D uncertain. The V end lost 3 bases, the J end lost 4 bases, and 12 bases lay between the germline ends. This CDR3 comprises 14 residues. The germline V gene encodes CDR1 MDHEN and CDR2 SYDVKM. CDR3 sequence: CASSFLPGVYGYTF. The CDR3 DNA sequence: TGTGCCAGCAGTTTCCTGCCGGGCGTCTATGGCTACACCTTC.

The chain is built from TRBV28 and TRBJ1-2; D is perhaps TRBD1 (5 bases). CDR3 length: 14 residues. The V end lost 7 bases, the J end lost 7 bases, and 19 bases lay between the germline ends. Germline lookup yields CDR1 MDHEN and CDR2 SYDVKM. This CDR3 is CASNMGVGDRGYTF. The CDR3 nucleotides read TGTGCCAGCAATATGGGGGTCGGTGATCGTGGCTACACCTTC.

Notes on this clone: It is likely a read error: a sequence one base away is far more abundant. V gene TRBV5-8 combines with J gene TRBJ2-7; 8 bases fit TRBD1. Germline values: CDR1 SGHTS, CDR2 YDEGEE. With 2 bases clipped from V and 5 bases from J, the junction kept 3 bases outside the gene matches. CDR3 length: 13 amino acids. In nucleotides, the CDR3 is TGTGCCAGCAGCTTCCAGGGGGCCAACGAGCAGTACTTC. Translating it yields CASSFQGANEQYF.

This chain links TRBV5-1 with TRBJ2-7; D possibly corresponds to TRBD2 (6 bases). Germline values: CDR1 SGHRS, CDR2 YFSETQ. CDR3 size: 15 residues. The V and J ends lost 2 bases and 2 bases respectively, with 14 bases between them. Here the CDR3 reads CASSFLREPTYEQYF. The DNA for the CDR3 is TGCGCCAGCAGCTTCCTCCGGGAGCCTACCTACGAGCAGTACTTC.

CDR3 residues: CASSFVRTGGTDTQYF. The DNA for the CDR3 is TGTGCCAGCAGTTTCGTCAGGACAGGGGGCACAGATACGCAGTATTTT. The V call is TRBV28, the J call TRBJ2-3; 9 bases are a match to TRBD1. The V gene end was trimmed by 3 bases and the J gene end by 1 base; junction bases not matched to a gene: 5. Germline CDR1 and CDR2: MDHEN and SYDVKM. This CDR3 has 16 amino acids.

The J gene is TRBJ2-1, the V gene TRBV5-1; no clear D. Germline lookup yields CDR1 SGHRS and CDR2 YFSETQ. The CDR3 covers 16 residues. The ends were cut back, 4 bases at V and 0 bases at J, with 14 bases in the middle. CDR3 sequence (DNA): TGCGCCAGCAGCGCTACCACCGTGAGCTCCTACAATGAGCAGTTCTTC. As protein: CASSATTVSSYNEQFF.

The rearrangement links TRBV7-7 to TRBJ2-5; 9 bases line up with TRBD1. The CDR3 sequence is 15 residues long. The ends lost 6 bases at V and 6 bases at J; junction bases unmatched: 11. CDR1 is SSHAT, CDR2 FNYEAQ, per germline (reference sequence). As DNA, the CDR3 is TGTGCCAGCAGTTCCGGGACAGGGTCCGGAAAGACCCAGTACTTC. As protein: CASSSGTGSGKTQYF.

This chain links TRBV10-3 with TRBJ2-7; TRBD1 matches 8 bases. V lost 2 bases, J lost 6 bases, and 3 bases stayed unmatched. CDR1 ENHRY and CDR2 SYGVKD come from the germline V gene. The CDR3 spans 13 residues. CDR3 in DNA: TGTGCCATCAGTGAGAATACAGGGGGCGAGCAGTACTTC. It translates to CAISENTGGEQYF.

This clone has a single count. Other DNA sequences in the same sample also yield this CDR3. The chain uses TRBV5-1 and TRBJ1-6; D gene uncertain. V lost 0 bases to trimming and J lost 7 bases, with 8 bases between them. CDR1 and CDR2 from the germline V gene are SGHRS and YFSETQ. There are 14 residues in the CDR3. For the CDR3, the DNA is TGCGCCAGCAGCTTGGGCGGTGAGAATTCACCCCTCCACTTT. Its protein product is CASSLGGENSPLHF.

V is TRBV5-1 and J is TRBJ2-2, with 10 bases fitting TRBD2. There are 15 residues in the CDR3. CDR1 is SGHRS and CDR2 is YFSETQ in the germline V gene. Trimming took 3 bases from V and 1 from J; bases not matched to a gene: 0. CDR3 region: CASSWTSGNTGELFF. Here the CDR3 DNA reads TGCGCCAGCAGCTGGACTAGCGGGAACACCGGGGAGCTGTTTTTT. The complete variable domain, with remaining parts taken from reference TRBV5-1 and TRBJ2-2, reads KAGVTQTPRYLIKTRGQQVTLSCSPISGHRSVSWYQQTPGQGLQFLFEYFSETQRNKGNFPGRFSGRQFSNSRSEMNVSTLELGDSALYLCASSWTSGNTGELFFGEGSRLTVL.